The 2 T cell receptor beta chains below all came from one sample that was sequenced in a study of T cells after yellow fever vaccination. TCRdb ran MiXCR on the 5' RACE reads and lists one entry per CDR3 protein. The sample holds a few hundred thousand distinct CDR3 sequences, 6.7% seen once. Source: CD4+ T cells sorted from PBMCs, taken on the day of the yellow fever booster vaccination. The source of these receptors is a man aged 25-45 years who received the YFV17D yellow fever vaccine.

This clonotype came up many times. The CDR3 nucleotides are TGTGCCAGCAGTTCGACTAGCTCGAGGAGGGAGACCCAGTACTTC. Protein sequence: CASSSTSSRRETQYF. This chain links TRBV28 with TRBJ2-5; 7 bases map to TRBD2. From germline, CDR1 is MDHEN and CDR2 SYDVKM. V gave up 4 bases and J gave up 5 bases; unmatched junction bases: 10. The CDR3 covers 15 residues.

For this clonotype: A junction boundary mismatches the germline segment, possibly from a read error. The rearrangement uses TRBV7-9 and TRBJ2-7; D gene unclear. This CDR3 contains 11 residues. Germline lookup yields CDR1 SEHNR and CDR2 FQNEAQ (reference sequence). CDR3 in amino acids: CSSSLSYEQYF. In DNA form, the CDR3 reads TGTTCCAGCAGCTTATCCTACGAGCAGTACTTC.